This T cell receptor beta chain appears in the sequencing data of a study of T cells after yellow fever vaccination. The study made its TCR cDNA through 5'RACE template switching. That step introduced a universal primer site along with UMIs. One entry per CDR3 protein results from TCRdb running MiXCR on the 5' RACE reads. The sample has about 350,000 distinct CDR3 sequences, 4.1% seen once. This CDR3 spans 13 amino acids. Trimming cost V 6 bases and J 5 bases, with 12 bases left between them. About this clonotype: Its specificity is unknown.

Study results and caveats: Once the booster was given, most primary-vaccination clones reappeared, at more than 95% for CD4 and 88% for CD8. Clonotypes shared by both compartments, CD4 and CD8, made up a small share.

The chain joins TRBV12-3 or TRBV12-4 to TRBJ2-3; D is perhaps TRBD1 (6 bases). This sequence was found in a man in his late teens or twenties who received the YFV17D yellow fever vaccine. The specimen comprised PBMCs, sampled 5 days after the yellow fever booster vaccination. This CDR3 reads CASSPNREDTQYF. Here the CDR3 DNA reads TGTGCCAGCAGCCCGAACAGGGAAGATACGCAGTATTTT.